This is a list of T cell receptor beta chains from one sample in a study of blood T cell repertoires in COVID-19. Profiled with immunoSEQ multiplex PCR; TCRdb holds only in-frame clones, not every one. This sample has 300,000 or so clones, with approximately 85% found just once. The specimen sequenced was peripheral blood. These receptors all come from a woman aged 50 to 60 with acute or convalescent COVID-19. CDR3s include the opening cysteine and the closing phenylalanine or tryptophan. Each record gives: CDR3 length, D gene, J gene, V gene, clone size, CDR3 DNA, CDR3 protein. The D gene is left open where the match is weak. Clone size is given for some rows only: seen once, a few or many times, or a class if the clone is expanded.

>15|-|TRBJ1-1|TRBV5-1|-
TGCGCCAGCAGCTTGCAGGGCCCCCTGAACACTGAAGCTTTCTTT
CASSLQGPLNTEAFF
>13|TRBD1|TRBJ1-1|TRBV11-3|-
TGTGCCAGCGGGGCAGGGGGAAAGACTGAAGCTTTCTTT
CASGAGGKTEAFF
>16|-|TRBJ1-4|TRBV5-1|-
TGCGCCAGCAGCTTGGTCCCGGAACAGGCTAATGAAAAACTGTTTTTT
CASSLVPEQANEKLFF
>14|TRBD2|TRBJ2-7|TRBV29-1|-
TGCAGCGCCAGACAGCGGGAGCGCTCCTACGAGCAGTACTTC
CSARQRERSYEQYF
>15|-|TRBJ2-3|TRBV7-9|-
TGTGCCAGCAGCTTATCGGGGAGCGGCACAGATACGCAGTATTTT
CASSLSGSGTDTQYF
>16|TRBD1|TRBJ2-7|TRBV4-1|few
TGCGCCAGCAGCCGCGGACAGGGGCCCGTCTCCTACGAGCAGTACTTC
CASSRGQGPVSYEQYF
>14|-|TRBJ2-7|TRBV5-1|few
TGCGCCAGCAGCTTGGCCCCTGCGGCATCGGAGCAGTACTTC
CASSLAPAASEQYF
>14|-|TRBJ1-6|TRBV18|few
TGTGCCAGCTCACCAGAAAATGAGGGTTCACCCCTCCACTTT
CASSPENEGSPLHF
>18|-|TRBJ1-6|TRBV9|-
TGTGCCAGCAGCCTCGCAAGCACAGGCGGCTCCTATAATTCACCCCTCCACTTT
CASSLASTGGSYNSPLHF
>15|-|TRBJ2-7|TRBV5-6|-
TGTGCCAGCAGCTTGTGGGCAGGTGGGTCCTACGAGCAGTACTTC
CASSLWAGGSYEQYF